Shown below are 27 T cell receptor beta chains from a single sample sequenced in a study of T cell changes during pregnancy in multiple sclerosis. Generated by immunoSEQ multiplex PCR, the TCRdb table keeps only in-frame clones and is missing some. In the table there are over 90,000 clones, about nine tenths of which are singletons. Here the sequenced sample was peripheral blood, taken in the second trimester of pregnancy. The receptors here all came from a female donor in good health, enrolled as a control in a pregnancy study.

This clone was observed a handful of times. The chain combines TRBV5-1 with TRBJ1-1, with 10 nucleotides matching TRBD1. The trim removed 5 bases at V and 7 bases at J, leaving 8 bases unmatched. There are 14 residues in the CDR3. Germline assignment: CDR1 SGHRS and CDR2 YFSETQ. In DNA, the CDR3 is TGCGCCAGCAGTTCCGTCGGGACAGGGGATGAAGCTTTCTTT. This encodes CASSSVGTGDEAFF.

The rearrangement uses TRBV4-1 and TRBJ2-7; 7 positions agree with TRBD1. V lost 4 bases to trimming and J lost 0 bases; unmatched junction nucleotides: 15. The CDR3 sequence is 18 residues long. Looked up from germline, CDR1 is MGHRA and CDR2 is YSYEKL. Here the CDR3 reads CASSRDSRNLRSSYEQYF. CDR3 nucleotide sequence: TGCGCCAGCAGCCGGGACAGCCGAAACCTGAGAAGCTCCTACGAGCAGTACTTC.

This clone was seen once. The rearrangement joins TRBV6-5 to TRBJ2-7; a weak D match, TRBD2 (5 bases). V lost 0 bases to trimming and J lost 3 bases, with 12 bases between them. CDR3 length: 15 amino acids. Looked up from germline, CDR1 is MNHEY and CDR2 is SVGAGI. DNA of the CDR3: TGTGCCAGCAGTTACTCTTCTGGAGAGGGCTACGAGCAGTACTTC. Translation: CASSYSSGEGYEQYF.

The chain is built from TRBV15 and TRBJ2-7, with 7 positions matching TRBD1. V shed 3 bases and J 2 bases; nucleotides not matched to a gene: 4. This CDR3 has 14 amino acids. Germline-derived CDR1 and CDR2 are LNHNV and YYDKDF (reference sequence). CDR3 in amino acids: CATSRNRGAYEQYF. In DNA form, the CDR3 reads TGTGCCACCAGCAGGAACAGGGGCGCCTACGAGCAGTACTTC.

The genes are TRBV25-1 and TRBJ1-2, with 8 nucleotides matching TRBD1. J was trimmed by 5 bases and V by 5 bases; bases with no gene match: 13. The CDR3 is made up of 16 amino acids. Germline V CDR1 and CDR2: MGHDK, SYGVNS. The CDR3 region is CASSRLVTGEEYGYTF. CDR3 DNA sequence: TGTGCCAGCAGTCGACTAGTGACAGGGGAGGAATATGGCTACACCTTC.

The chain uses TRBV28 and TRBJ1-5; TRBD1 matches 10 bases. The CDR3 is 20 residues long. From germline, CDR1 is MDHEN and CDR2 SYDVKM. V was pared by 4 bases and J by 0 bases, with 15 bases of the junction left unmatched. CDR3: CASSSPWDRGFSDSNQPQHF. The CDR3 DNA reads TGTGCCAGCAGTTCCCCCTGGGACAGGGGTTTCTCGGATAGCAATCAGCCCCAGCATTTT. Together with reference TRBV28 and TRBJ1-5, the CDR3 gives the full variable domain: DVKVTQSSRYLVKRTGEKVFLECVQDMDHENMFWYRQDPGLGLRLIYFSYDVKMKEKGDIPEGYSVSREKKERFSLILESASTNQTSMYLCASSSPWDRGFSDSNQPQHFGDGTRLSIL.

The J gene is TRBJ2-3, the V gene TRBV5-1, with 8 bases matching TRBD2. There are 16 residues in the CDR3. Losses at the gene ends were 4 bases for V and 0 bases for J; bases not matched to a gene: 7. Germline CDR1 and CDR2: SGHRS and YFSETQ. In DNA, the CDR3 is TGCGCCAGCAGCGGAATTGCTAGCGGGAGCACAGATACGCAGTATTTT. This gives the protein CASSGIASGSTDTQYF.

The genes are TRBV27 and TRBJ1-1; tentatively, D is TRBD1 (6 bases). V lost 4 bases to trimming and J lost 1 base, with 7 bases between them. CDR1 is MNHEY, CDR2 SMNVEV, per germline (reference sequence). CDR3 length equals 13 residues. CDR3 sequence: CASSSRGNTEAFF. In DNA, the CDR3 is TGTGCCAGCAGTTCCAGGGGGAACACTGAAGCTTTCTTT.

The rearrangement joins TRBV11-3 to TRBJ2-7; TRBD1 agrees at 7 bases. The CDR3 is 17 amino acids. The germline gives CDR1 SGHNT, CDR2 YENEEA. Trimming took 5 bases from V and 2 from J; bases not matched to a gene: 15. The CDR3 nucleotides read TGTGCCAGCAGCCCCCACGGGCCTCGACAGGGCCCCTACGAGCAGTACTTC. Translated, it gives CASSPHGPRQGPYEQYF.

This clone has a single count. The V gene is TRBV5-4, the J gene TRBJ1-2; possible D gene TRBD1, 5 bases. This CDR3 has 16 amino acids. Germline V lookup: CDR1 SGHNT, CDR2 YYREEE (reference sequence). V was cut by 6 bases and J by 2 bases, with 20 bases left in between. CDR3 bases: TGTGCCAGCACCGCCGCGGCCGGGACTCTAAACTATGGCTACACCTTC. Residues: CASTAAAGTLNYGYTF.

DNA of the CDR3: TGTGCCAGCTTCCCCCAGGGACAGGGGGGTACCGGGGAGCTGTTTTTT. Translation: CASFPQGQGGTGELFF. The chain combines TRBV28 with TRBJ2-2; 11 nucleotides align to TRBD1. Germline lookup yields CDR1 MDHEN and CDR2 SYDVKM. The CDR3 runs 16 residues. Germline trimming cut 8 bases from V and 5 bases from J; bases unmatched to any gene: 10.

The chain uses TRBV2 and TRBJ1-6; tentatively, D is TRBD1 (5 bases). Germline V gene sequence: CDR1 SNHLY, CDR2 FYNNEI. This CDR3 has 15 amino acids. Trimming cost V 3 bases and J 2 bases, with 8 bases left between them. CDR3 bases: TGTGCCAGCAGTGAGGCCAGGGCCTATAATTCACCCCTCCACTTT. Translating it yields CASSEARAYNSPLHF. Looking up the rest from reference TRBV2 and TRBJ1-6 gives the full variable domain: EPEVTQTPSHQVTQMGQEVILRCVPISNHLYFYWYRQILGQKVEFLVSFYNNEISEKSEIFDDQFSVERPDGSNFTLKIRSTKLEDSAMYFCASSEARAYNSPLHFGNGTRLTVT.

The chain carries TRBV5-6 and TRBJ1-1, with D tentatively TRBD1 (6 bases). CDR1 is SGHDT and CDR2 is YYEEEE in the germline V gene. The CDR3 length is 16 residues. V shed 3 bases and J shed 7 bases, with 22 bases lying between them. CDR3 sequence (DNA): TGTGCCAGCAGCTCAACAGCGACAGGAATTTTCGGTGAAGCTTTCTTT. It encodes CASSSTATGIFGEAFF.

The CDR3 protein is CASTLNTEAFF. In nucleotides, the CDR3 is TGTGCCAGCACCCTCAACACTGAAGCTTTCTTT. The rearrangement joins TRBV28 to TRBJ1-1; D uncertain. Trimming cost V 7 bases and J 2 bases, with 5 bases left between them. CDR3 length equals 11 residues. Germline assignment: CDR1 MDHEN and CDR2 SYDVKM.

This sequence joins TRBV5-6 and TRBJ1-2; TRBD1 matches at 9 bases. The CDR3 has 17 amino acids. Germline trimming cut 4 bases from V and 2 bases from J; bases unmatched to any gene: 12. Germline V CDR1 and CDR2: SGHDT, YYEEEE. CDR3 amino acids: CASSLPSWDRENYGYTF. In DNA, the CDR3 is TGTGCCAGCAGCCTGCCTTCCTGGGACAGGGAAAACTATGGCTACACCTTC.

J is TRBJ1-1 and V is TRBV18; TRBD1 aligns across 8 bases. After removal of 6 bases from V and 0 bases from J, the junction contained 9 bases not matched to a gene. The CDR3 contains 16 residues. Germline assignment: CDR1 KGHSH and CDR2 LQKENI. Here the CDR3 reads CASSFAAGGMNTEAFF. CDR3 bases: TGTGCCAGCTCCTTTGCGGCAGGGGGCATGAACACTGAAGCTTTCTTT.

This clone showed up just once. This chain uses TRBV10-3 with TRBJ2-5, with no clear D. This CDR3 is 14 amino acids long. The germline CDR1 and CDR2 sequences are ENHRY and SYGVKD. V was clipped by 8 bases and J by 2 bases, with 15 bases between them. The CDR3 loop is CAIARKELQETQYF. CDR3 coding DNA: TGTGCCATCGCCCGGAAGGAGTTACAAGAGACCCAGTACTTC.

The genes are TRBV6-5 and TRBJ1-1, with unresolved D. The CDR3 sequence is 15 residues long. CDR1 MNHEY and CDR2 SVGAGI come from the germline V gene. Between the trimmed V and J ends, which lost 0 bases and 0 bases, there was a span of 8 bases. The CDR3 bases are TGTGCCAGCAGTTACTCGGGCCAGGTGAACACTGAAGCTTTCTTT. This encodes CASSYSGQVNTEAFF.

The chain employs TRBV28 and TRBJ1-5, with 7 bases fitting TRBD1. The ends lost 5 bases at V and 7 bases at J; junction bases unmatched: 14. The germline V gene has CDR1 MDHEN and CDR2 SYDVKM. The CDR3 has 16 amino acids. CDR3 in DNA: TGTGCCAGCAGTCATAGACAGGGTCGCTTTTGGCAGCCCCAGCATTTT. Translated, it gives CASSHRQGRFWQPQHF.

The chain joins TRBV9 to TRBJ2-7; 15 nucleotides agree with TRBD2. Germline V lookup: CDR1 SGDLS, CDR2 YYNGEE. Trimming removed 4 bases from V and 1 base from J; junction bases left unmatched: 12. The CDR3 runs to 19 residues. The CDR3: CASSPRPGLAGGLSYEQYF. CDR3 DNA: TGTGCCAGCAGCCCCAGACCGGGACTAGCGGGGGGACTATCCTACGAGCAGTACTTC.

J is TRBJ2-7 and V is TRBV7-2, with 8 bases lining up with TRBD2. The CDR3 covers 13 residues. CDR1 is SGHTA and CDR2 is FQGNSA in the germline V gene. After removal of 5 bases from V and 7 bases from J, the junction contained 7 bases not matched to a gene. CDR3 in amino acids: CASSPGLVGEQYF. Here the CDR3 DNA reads TGTGCCAGCAGCCCGGGACTAGTAGGGGAGCAGTACTTC.

CDR3 in DNA: TGTGCCAGCAGCTTAGCTGAAAGCTACCAAGAGACCCAGTACTTC. This encodes CASSLAESYQETQYF. The chain carries TRBV7-9 and TRBJ2-5; D not certain. Looked up from germline, CDR1 is SEHNR and CDR2 is FQNEAQ (reference sequence). The V end lost 0 bases, the J end lost 0 bases, and 8 bases lay between the germline ends. The CDR3 has 15 residues.

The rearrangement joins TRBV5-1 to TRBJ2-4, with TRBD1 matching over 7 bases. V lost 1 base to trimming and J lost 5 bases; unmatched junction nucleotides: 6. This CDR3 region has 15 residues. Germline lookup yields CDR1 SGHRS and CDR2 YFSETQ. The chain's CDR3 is CASSLTGASQNIQYF. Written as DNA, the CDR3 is TGCGCCAGCAGCTTGACAGGGGCCTCGCAAAACATTCAGTACTTC.

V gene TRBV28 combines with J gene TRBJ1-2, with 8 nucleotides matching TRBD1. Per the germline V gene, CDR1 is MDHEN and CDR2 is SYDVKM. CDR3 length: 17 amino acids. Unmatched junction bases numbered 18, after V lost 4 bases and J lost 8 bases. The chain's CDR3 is CASSSTGDAVPSRGYTF. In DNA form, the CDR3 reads TGTGCCAGCAGTTCGACAGGGGATGCGGTCCCAAGTCGGGGCTACACCTTC.

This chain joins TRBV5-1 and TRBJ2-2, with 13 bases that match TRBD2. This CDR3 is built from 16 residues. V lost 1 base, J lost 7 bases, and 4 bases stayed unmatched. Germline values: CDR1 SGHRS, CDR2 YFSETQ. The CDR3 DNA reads TGCGCCAGCAGCTTGCCCGGGACTAGCGGGGTCGGGGAGCTGTTTTTT. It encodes CASSLPGTSGVGELFF.

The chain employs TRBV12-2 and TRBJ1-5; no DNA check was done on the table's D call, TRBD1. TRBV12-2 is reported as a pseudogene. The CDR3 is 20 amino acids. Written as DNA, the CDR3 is TGTGCAAGTCGCTTCACCTTGGCTCAGGGGAACGACCTATGCAATCAGCCCCAGCATTTT. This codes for CASRFTLAQGNDLCNQPQHF.

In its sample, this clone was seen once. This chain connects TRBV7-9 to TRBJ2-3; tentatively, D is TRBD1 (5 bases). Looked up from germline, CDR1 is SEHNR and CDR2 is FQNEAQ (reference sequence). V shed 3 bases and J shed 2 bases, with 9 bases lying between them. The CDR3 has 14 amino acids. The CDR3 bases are TGTGCCAGCAGCTTGGACATAAACACAGATACGCAGTATTTT. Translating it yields CASSLDINTDTQYF. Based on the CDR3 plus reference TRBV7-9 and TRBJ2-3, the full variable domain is DTGVSQNPRHKITKRGQNVTFRCDPISEHNRLYWYRQTLGQGPEFLTYFQNEAQLEKSRLLSDRFSAERPKGSFSTLEIQRTEQGDSAMYLCASSLDINTDTQYFGPGTRLTVL.